The 9 T cell receptor beta chains below were found in one sample sequenced in a study of HIV-infected patients and healthy controls. Alpha and beta constant-region primers primed reverse transcription of about 500 ng RNA. Separate chain-specific third strand synthesis with multiplexing indices produced the alpha and beta libraries. MiXCR, run by TCRdb on the 5' RACE reads, gives a single entry per CDR3 protein. The table shows approximately 15,000 distinct CDR3 sequences, with approximately 7% occurring only once. All unsorted peripheral T cells were captured because whole blood was used without fractionation. Sequencing was carried out using blood. The source is an adult in good health.

This clonotype has only a few counts. V and J are TRBV28 and TRBJ1-1, with D perhaps matching TRBD1 (6 bases). Germline CDR1 is MDHEN and CDR2 is SYDVKM. Trimming took off 3 bases at V and 0 bases at J, with 14 bases between the two ends. CDR3 length: 16 amino acids. CDR3 amino acids: CASSLLFRQVNTEAFF. The CDR3 coding sequence is TGTGCCAGCAGTTTGCTGTTTCGACAGGTGAACACTGAAGCTTTCTTT.

This clonotype was recorded many times. The chain employs TRBV9 and TRBJ1-6; D is unclear. Trimming shortened V by 4 bases and J by 7 bases, and 6 bases separated the two germline ends. Germline V gene data show CDR1 as SGDLS and CDR2 as YYNGEE. This CDR3 is 12 amino acids long. CDR3 amino acids: CASSPGNSPLHF. CDR3 DNA: TGTGCCAGCAGCCCGGGAAATTCACCCCTCCACTTT.

The sample holds many counts of this clonotype. This chain links TRBV7-2 with TRBJ2-7, with 11 bases fitting TRBD2. The ends lost 2 bases at V and 4 bases at J; junction bases unmatched: 1. The CDR3 totals 14 residues. Germline lookup yields CDR1 SGHTA and CDR2 FQGNSA. For the CDR3, the DNA is TGTGCCAGCAGCTTAAGACTAGCGGGGTACGAGCAGTACTTC. As protein: CASSLRLAGYEQYF.

The CDR3 nucleotides read TGTGCCAGCAGCCCCCGGGACAGATCCTTCACAGATACGCAGTATTTT. Translated, it gives CASSPRDRSFTDTQYF. The chain is built from TRBV7-8 and TRBJ2-3; 7 bases agree with TRBD1. Germline V gene lookup returns CDR1 SGHVS and CDR2 FQNEAQ. J gave up 2 bases and V 5 bases, and 10 bases lay outside the gene matches. The CDR3 totals 16 residues. The variable domain in full, with the rest retrieved from reference TRBV7-8 and TRBJ2-3, is GAGVSQSPRYKVAKRGQDVALRCDPISGHVSLFWYQQALGQGPEFLTYFQNEAQLDKSGLPSDRFFAERPEGSVSTLKIQRTQQEDSAVYLCASSPRDRSFTDTQYFGPGTRLTVL.

In its sample, this clonotype ranks as medium-sized. The rearrangement uses TRBV5-1 and TRBJ1-1; 9 nucleotides agree with TRBD1. The CDR3 length is 13 residues. CDR1 and CDR2 from the germline V gene are SGHRS and YFSETQ. The J segment lost 7 bases and the V segment lost 3 bases, leaving 4 bases of the junction unmatched. The CDR3 region is CASSWGDRDEAFF. In nucleotides, the CDR3 is TGCGCCAGCAGCTGGGGGGACAGGGATGAAGCTTTCTTT.

This clonotype was observed many times. This chain links TRBV5-1 with TRBJ2-1; 7 bases are shared with TRBD1. Germline trimming cut 0 bases from V and 8 bases from J; bases unmatched to any gene: 8. Looked up from germline, CDR1 is SGHRS and CDR2 is YFSETQ. This CDR3 region has 15 residues. The CDR3 nucleotides read TGCGCCAGCAGCTTGGCTTGGGGACAGTCAGATGAGCAGTTCTTC. Translation: CASSLAWGQSDEQFF.

The V and J genes are TRBV18 and TRBJ1-4, with D maybe TRBD1 (5 bases). Germline loops: CDR1 KGHSH, CDR2 LQKENI. Between the trimmed V and J ends, which lost 4 bases and 7 bases, there was a span of 16 bases. The CDR3 sequence is 15 residues long. The CDR3 loop is CASSRTGARGEKLFF. The CDR3 DNA reads TGTGCCAGCTCACGAACAGGCGCAAGAGGTGAAAAACTGTTTTTT. The whole variable domain, filled in from reference TRBV18 and TRBJ1-4, reads NAGVMQNPRHLVRRRGQEARLRCSPMKGHSHVYWYRQLPEEGLKFMVYLQKENIIDESGMPKERFSAEFPKEGPSILRIQQVVRGDSAAYFCASSRTGARGEKLFFGSGTQLSVL.

This clonotype is medium-sized by share. The genes are TRBV3-1 and TRBJ2-3, with 12 bases aligning to TRBD2. Trimming removed 4 bases from V and 4 bases from J; junction bases left unmatched: 3. Per germline, CDR1 LGHDT and CDR2 YNNKEL (reference sequence). The CDR3 length is 15 residues. CDR3 amino acids: CASSLTSGSADTQYF. Here the CDR3 DNA reads TGTGCCAGCAGCCTGACTAGCGGGAGCGCAGATACGCAGTATTTT.

This clonotype is medium-sized. This chain connects TRBV4-1 to TRBJ2-1; unclear D gene. The V end was cut by 5 bases, the J end by 3 bases, with 2 bases between. CDR3 length: 11 amino acids. CDR1 MGHRA and CDR2 YSYEKL come from the germline V gene. CDR3 sequence (DNA): TGCGCCAGCAGCTACTACAATGAGCAGTTCTTC. Its translation is CASSYYNEQFF.